The 9 T cell receptor beta chains below all came from one sample that was sequenced in a study of tumor-infiltrating lymphocytes in primary liver carcinoma. Without any cell sorting, roughly 20-33 mg of bulk tissue yielded co-extracted RNA and DNA. TCR beta cDNA came from roughly 450 ng total RNA, primed with a constant-region primer. ARM-PCR was slightly modified, and three nested multiplex PCR rounds with it gave rise to the TCR beta libraries. Rounds one and two of PCR, each of roughly 11 cycles, were primed with TRBV1-TRBV30 forward primers and a C-beta reverse primer. TCRdb ran MiXCR on the multiplex PCR reads and lists one entry per CDR3 protein. The table has some 95,000 distinct CDR3 sequences, about 70% seen once. The material sequenced was tumor-adjacent normal liver tissue. These receptors were obtained from a man aged 35-49 years with primary liver carcinoma and hepatitis B virus infection.

A note on this clonotype: Relative to the germline gene, one junction end is altered; a read error may explain this. This chain links TRBV10-3 with TRBJ2-4; D gene unclear. The CDR3 covers 13 residues. Germline V gives CDR1 ENHRY, CDR2 SYGVKD. The CDR3 is CAISVPTKNIQYF. CDR3 sequence (DNA): TGTGCCATCAGTGTGCCAACTAAAAACATTCAGTATTTC.

This chain joins TRBV7-9 and TRBJ2-5; TRBD2 matches at 8 bases. CDR1 is SEHNR and CDR2 is FQNEAQ in the germline V gene (reference sequence). V trimming: 1 base; J trimming: 1 base; junction bases outside the gene matches: 8. The CDR3 has 17 amino acids. This CDR3 reads CASSLGLAGGIQETQYF. The CDR3 DNA follows: TGTGCCAGCAGCTTAGGGCTGGCGGGAGGAATCCAAGAGACCCAGTACTTC.

In the case of this clonotype: Possible read error: a much larger clone is one base away. This chain links TRBV6-5 with TRBJ1-4; 8 bases are a match to TRBD1. The V gene's germline CDR1 is MNHEY and CDR2 SVGAGI. Trimming at V came to 6 bases and at J to 8 bases, leaving 5 bases not matched to a gene. The CDR3 consists of 13 residues. CDR3: CASRLQGGEKLFF. The CDR3 bases are TGTGCCAGCAGGTTACAGGGGGGGGAAAAACTGTTTTTT.

This clonotype showed up many times. The chain employs TRBV6-2 or TRBV6-3 and TRBJ1-1; unclear D gene. V lost 2 bases to trimming and J lost 0 bases, with 13 bases between them. Looked up from germline, CDR1 is MNHEY and CDR2 is SVGEGT. There are 16 residues in the CDR3. The CDR3 bases are TGTGCCAGCAGTTACGACTGGGAGGGAATGAACACTGAAGCTTTCTTT. Its protein product is CASSYDWEGMNTEAFF.

A word on this clonotype: A much larger clone lies a single base off, so this may be a read error. CDR3 residues: CARSFSSGDGYTF. As DNA, the CDR3 is TGTGCCAGGAGCTTCAGTTCTGGGGATGGCTACACCTTC. The V and J genes are TRBV7-8 and TRBJ1-2; D not resolved. Per the germline V gene, CDR1 is SGHVS and CDR2 is FQNEAQ. The CDR3 spans 13 residues. The complete variable domain, with remaining parts taken from reference TRBV7-8 and TRBJ1-2, reads GAGVSQSPRYKVAKRGQDVALRCDPISGHVSLFWYQQALGQGPEFLTYFQNEAQLDKSGLPSDRFFAERPEGSVSTLKIQRTQQEDSAVYLCARSFSSGDGYTFGSGTRLTVV.

The J gene is TRBJ2-3, the V gene TRBV11-2; 9 nucleotides align to TRBD1. The CDR3 has 16 residues. V lost 10 bases to trimming and J lost 1 base; unmatched junction nucleotides: 12. Germline-derived CDR1 and CDR2 are SGHAT and FQNNGV. The CDR3 nucleotides read TGTGCCAAGGTTCTACGGAGGACAGGGGGCACAGATACGCAGTATTTT. Its translation is CAKVLRRTGGTDTQYF.

This clonotype was counted a few times. A much larger clone differs from this one at a single base, so this may be a read error. This chain joins TRBV29-1 and TRBJ2-6; 7 bases match TRBD1. The CDR3 spans 13 residues. Germline-derived CDR1 and CDR2 are SQVTM and ANQGSEA. CDR3 bases: TGCAACGTGATGACAGGGAGGGCCAACGTCCTGACTTTC. It encodes CNVMTGRANVLTF.

The chain links TRBV2 to TRBJ2-5; the D gene could be TRBD1 or TRBD2 (5 bases each). Per the germline V gene, CDR1 is SNHLY and CDR2 is FYNNEI. This CDR3 comprises 14 residues. The V end was cut by 4 bases, the J end by 2 bases, with 11 bases between. The CDR3, as DNA: TGTGCCAGCAGTGTGGGGGAGACGCAAGAGACCCAGTACTTC. This translates into CASSVGETQETQYF.

Regarding this clonotype: The junction departs from germline at one end; a sequencing error may be responsible. The V gene is TRBV11-2, the J gene TRBJ1-2; possible D gene TRBD1, 5 bases. This CDR3 contains 15 residues. Germline V CDR1 and CDR2: SGHAT, FQNNGV. CDR3 sequence: CVSSLPEGDFYGYTF. In nucleotides, the CDR3 is TGTGTCAGCAGCCTCCCAGAAGGGGATTTCTATGGCTACACCTTC.